The 21 T cell receptor beta chains in this list originate from one sample, sequenced in a study of CD8 T cells in ankylosing spondylitis. TCRdb reanalysed the 5' RACE reads using MiXCR and keeps one entry per CDR3 protein. Of some 27,000 distinct CDR3 sequences in the sample, about 5.6% are singletons; the top ten hold around 1.8%. Sequenced sample: blood, either unsorted or a sorted T cell fraction (not recorded which). These receptors were obtained from a female donor with ankylosing spondylitis or in good health (not recorded which).

Note on this clonotype: One end of the junction is discordant with germline, which a read error may explain. This sequence joins TRBV9 and TRBJ2-1, with D uncertain. The CDR3 loop spans 16 amino acids. Germline V gene sequence: CDR1 SGDLS, CDR2 YYNGEE. CDR3 sequence: CASSVGGSSSCNEQFF. As DNA, the CDR3 is TGTGCCAGCAGCGTAGGAGGCAGTAGCTCCTGCAATGAGCAGTTCTTC.

In this sample, this clonotype turned up a few times. The J gene is TRBJ1-1, the V gene TRBV9; the match to TRBD1 covers 8 bases. This CDR3 spans 15 amino acids. The V gene's germline CDR1 is SGDLS and CDR2 YYNGEE. Trimming cost V 4 bases and J 0 bases; bases outside gene matches: 5. The CDR3 DNA reads as TGTGCCAGCAGCCCCCGACAGGGGTTGAACACTGAAGCTTTCTTT. As protein: CASSPRQGLNTEAFF.

The CDR3 coding sequence is TGTGCCAGCAGCGTAGGGGGACAGAGTAATGAAAAACTGTTTTTT. Its protein product is CASSVGGQSNEKLFF. The V and J genes are TRBV9 and TRBJ1-4, with 7 nucleotides matching TRBD1. This CDR3 has 15 amino acids. Germline V lookup: CDR1 SGDLS, CDR2 YYNGEE. The trim removed 0 bases at V and 4 bases at J, leaving 3 bases unmatched.

This clonotype was seen repeatedly, ten times or more. J is TRBJ2-3 and V is TRBV9; the D is unclear. Germline V gives CDR1 SGDLS, CDR2 YYNGEE. V was clipped by 0 bases and J by 6 bases, with 17 bases between them. The CDR3 length is 16 residues. In DNA, the CDR3 is TGTGCCAGCAGCGTAGAGGTCAGCGCCCCCCGGGATACGCAGTATTTT. Amino acid sequence: CASSVEVSAPRDTQYF.

In this sample, this clonotype turned up many times. This chain links TRBV9 with TRBJ2-7, with 14 nucleotides matching TRBD2. CDR1 is SGDLS and CDR2 is YYNGEE in the germline V gene. The length of the CDR3 is 17 residues. The V segment lost 4 bases and the J segment 1 base; nucleotides outside the gene matches: 7. In DNA form, the CDR3 reads TGTGCCAGCAGCCCGGGACTAGCGGGAGTCGATTCCTACGAGCAGTACTTC. Residues: CASSPGLAGVDSYEQYF.

This clonotype was found many times. This chain connects TRBV9 to TRBJ2-1; D could derive from TRBD1 or TRBD2 (6 bases each). The V gene's germline CDR1 is SGDLS and CDR2 YYNGEE. CDR3 length: 15 amino acids. Trimming took 2 bases from V and 8 from J, leaving 17 bases between them. The CDR3 DNA reads as TGTGCCAGCAGCGTCAAATCCCGGGGGCTCCATGAGCAGTTCTTC. It encodes CASSVKSRGLHEQFF.

This clonotype was seen many times. The chain links TRBV9 to TRBJ1-1; D remains ambiguous. The CDR3 loop spans 15 amino acids. The V end was cut by 1 base, the J end by 7 bases, with 17 bases between. The germline V gene encodes CDR1 SGDLS and CDR2 YYNGEE. The CDR3, as DNA: TGTGCCAGCAGCGTATGGGCCGAAGGGCGGGGTGAAGCTTTCTTT. It yields the protein CASSVWAEGRGEAFF.

A remark on this clonotype: One base away lies a much larger clone, so this may be a sequencing read error. The rearrangement joins TRBV9 to TRBJ2-4, with 7 positions matching TRBD2. Losses at the gene ends were 3 bases for V and 1 base for J; bases not matched to a gene: 4. The CDR3 is 15 residues long. CDR1 is SGDLS and CDR2 is YYNGEE in the germline V gene. CDR3 amino acids: CASSAGGTAKNIQYF. The CDR3, as DNA: TGTGCCAGCAGCGCGGGGGGAACGGCCAAAAACATTCAGTACTTC. Variable domain in full (rest from reference TRBV9 and TRBJ2-4): DSGVTQTPKHLITATGQRVTLRCSPRSGDLSVYWYQQSLDQGLQFLIQYYNGEERAKGNILERFSAQQFPDLHSELNLSSLELGDSALYFCASSAGGTAKNIQYFGAGTRLSVL.

This clonotype was recorded many times. The chain employs TRBV9 and TRBJ2-1; 10 bases agree with TRBD2. The germline gives CDR1 SGDLS, CDR2 YYNGEE. Trimming removed 3 bases from V and 10 bases from J; junction bases left unmatched: 13. The CDR3 sequence is 16 residues long. Here the CDR3 DNA reads TGTGCCAGCAGCGCCCAGCGGGAGGGCCCTCTGGGCGAGCAGTTCTTC. This encodes CASSAQREGPLGEQFF.

Within the sample, this clonotype is medium-sized (0.01 to 0.1%). The chain links TRBV9 to TRBJ2-1; the match to TRBD2 covers 9 bases. J lost 6 bases, V lost 3 bases, and 13 bases had no gene match. Germline values: CDR1 SGDLS, CDR2 YYNGEE. CDR3 length equals 17 residues. The CDR3 coding sequence is TGTGCCAGCAGCGGGTACCACCCGGGACTAGCTATCAATGAGCAGTTCTTC. Its protein product is CASSGYHPGLAINEQFF.

This clonotype appeared many times. This chain's CDR3 is CASSMDRGLTEAFF. The CDR3 DNA is TGTGCCAGCTCGATGGACAGGGGGCTCACTGAAGCTTTCTTT. This rearrangement joins TRBV18 to TRBJ1-1, with 11 nucleotides matching TRBD1. Trimming cost V 6 bases and J 4 bases; bases outside gene matches: 4. The CDR3 contains 14 residues. In germline, CDR1 is KGHSH, CDR2 LQKENI.

At least ten counts were recorded for this clonotype. This chain connects TRBV9 to TRBJ2-2; D uncertain. The V gene lost 4 bases and the J gene lost 8 bases, with 21 bases spanning the gap. This CDR3 comprises 16 residues. Germline-derived CDR1 and CDR2 are SGDLS and YYNGEE. CDR3 residues: CASSPLSGSRIGELFF. CDR3 coding DNA: TGTGCCAGCAGCCCCCTTTCGGGCAGCCGTATTGGGGAGCTGTTTTTT.

This clonotype was picked up many times. The V call is TRBV9, the J call TRBJ2-1, with TRBD2 matching 7 bases. Germline V gives CDR1 SGDLS, CDR2 YYNGEE. The CDR3 length is 16 residues. Trimming cost V 3 bases and J 9 bases; bases outside gene matches: 15. CDR3 region: CASSGGGREEGREQFF. DNA for the CDR3: TGTGCCAGCAGCGGCGGGGGAAGGGAGGAGGGTCGTGAGCAGTTCTTC.

Ten or more counts support this clonotype. J is TRBJ1-5 and V is TRBV9, with no clear D. The CDR3 loop spans 13 amino acids. Germline V lookup: CDR1 SGDLS, CDR2 YYNGEE. Trimming pared 4 bases from V and 7 bases from J, leaving 12 bases between. The CDR3, as DNA: TGTGCCAGCAGCCTACGAAGTGACCAGCCCCAGCATTTT. This sequence encodes CASSLRSDQPQHF.

This clonotype was observed many times. The chain joins TRBV21-1 to TRBJ1-5; the table's D call, TRBD1, has no DNA check behind it. TRBV21-1 is termed a pseudogene. The CDR3 totals 15 residues. The CDR3: CASSNGQGAGQPQHF. CDR3 nucleotides: TGTGCCAGCAGCAACGGACAGGGGGCGGGTCAGCCCCAGCATTTT.

The V gene is TRBV9, the J gene TRBJ2-5; either TRBD1 or TRBD2 may supply D (5 bases each). Germline CDR1 reads SGDLS; CDR2 reads YYNGEE. The CDR3 loop spans 13 amino acids. Trimming took off 3 bases at V and 3 bases at J, with 9 bases between the two ends. CDR3 protein: CASSAGPEETQYF. The CDR3 DNA reads TGTGCCAGCAGCGCGGGACCCGAAGAGACCCAGTACTTC.

The table lists this clonotype with a few counts. CDR3 nucleotide sequence: TGTGCCAGCAGCGCCGACAGCATGAACACTGAAGCTTTCTTT. It codes for CASSADSMNTEAFF. The chain links TRBV9 to TRBJ1-1, with D possibly being TRBD1 (5 bases). The CDR3 loop spans 14 amino acids. Germline CDR1 is SGDLS and CDR2 is YYNGEE. Deletions cut 3 bases from V and 0 bases from J, with 9 bases between. The whole variable domain, remainder taken from reference TRBV9 and TRBJ1-1, is DSGVTQTPKHLITATGQRVTLRCSPRSGDLSVYWYQQSLDQGLQFLIQYYNGEERAKGNILERFSAQQFPDLHSELNLSSLELGDSALYFCASSADSMNTEAFFGQGTRLTVV.

This clonotype has only a few counts. The J gene is TRBJ2-1, the V gene TRBV9; D ambiguous. Trimming shortened V by 4 bases and J by 0 bases, and 11 bases separated the two germline ends. The CDR3 extends over 15 amino acids. Germline CDR1 and CDR2: SGDLS and YYNGEE. CDR3 sequence: CASSPLLSSYNEQFF. As DNA, the CDR3 is TGTGCCAGCAGCCCCCTCCTGAGCTCCTACAATGAGCAGTTCTTC.

This clonotype was counted ten times or more. V gene TRBV9 combines with J gene TRBJ2-1; 14 bases agree with TRBD2. The CDR3 is 19 amino acids. Germline V gene data show CDR1 as SGDLS and CDR2 as YYNGEE. J lost 2 bases, V lost 0 bases, and 7 bases had no gene match. CDR3: CASSVALGTSGSTYNEQFF. CDR3 bases: TGTGCCAGCAGCGTAGCTTTAGGGACTAGCGGGAGTACCTACAATGAGCAGTTCTTC.

This clonotype was counted between two and nine times. The rearrangement uses TRBV9 and TRBJ2-5; D gene unclear. Germline V lookup: CDR1 SGDLS, CDR2 YYNGEE. V was trimmed by 0 bases and J by 5 bases, leaving 8 bases between them. The CDR3 sequence is 13 residues long. The CDR3 coding sequence is TGTGCCAGCAGCGTAGGTCCCTCGGAGACCCAGTACTTC. Translated, it gives CASSVGPSETQYF. The complete variable domain, with remaining parts taken from reference TRBV9 and TRBJ2-5, reads DSGVTQTPKHLITATGQRVTLRCSPRSGDLSVYWYQQSLDQGLQFLIQYYNGEERAKGNILERFSAQQFPDLHSELNLSSLELGDSALYFCASSVGPSETQYFGPGTRLLVL.

This clonotype was recorded many times. The chain recombines TRBV9 with TRBJ1-6, with 10 bases fitting TRBD1. The V gene end was trimmed by 3 bases and the J gene end by 9 bases; junction bases not matched to a gene: 9. Germline V gene sequence: CDR1 SGDLS, CDR2 YYNGEE. The CDR3 length is 16 residues. In DNA, the CDR3 is TGTGCCAGCAGCGAACGGACAGGGGGATTGGGTTCACCCCTCCACTTT. This sequence encodes CASSERTGGLGSPLHF. Supplemented by reference TRBV9 and TRBJ1-6, the full variable domain reads DSGVTQTPKHLITATGQRVTLRCSPRSGDLSVYWYQQSLDQGLQFLIQYYNGEERAKGNILERFSAQQFPDLHSELNLSSLELGDSALYFCASSERTGGLGSPLHFGNGTRLTVT.